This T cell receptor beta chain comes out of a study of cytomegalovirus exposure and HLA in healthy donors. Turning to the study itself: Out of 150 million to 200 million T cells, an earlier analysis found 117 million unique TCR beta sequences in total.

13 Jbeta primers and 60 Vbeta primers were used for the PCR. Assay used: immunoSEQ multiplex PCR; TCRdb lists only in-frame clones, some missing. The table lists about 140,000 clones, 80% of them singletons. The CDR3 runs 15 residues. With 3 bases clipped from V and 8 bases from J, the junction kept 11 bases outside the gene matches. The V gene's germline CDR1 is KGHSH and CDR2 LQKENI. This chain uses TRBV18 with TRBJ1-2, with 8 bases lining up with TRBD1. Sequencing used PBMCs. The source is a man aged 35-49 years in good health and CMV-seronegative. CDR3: CASSPQVGQADGYTF. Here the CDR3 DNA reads TGTGCCAGCTCACCGCAGGTGGGACAGGCGGACGGCTACACCTTC.